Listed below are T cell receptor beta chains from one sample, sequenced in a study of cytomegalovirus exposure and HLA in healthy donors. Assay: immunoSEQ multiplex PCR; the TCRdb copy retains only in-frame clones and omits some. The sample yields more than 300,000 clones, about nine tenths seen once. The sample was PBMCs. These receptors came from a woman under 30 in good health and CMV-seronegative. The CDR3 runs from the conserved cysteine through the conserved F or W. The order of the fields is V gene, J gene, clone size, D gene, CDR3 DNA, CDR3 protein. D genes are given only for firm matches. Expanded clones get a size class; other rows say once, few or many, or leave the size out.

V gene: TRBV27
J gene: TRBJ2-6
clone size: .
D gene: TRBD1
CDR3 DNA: TGTGCCAGCAGTCTCACAGGGGGCTCTGGGGCCAACGTCCTGACTTTC
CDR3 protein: CASSLTGGSGANVLTF

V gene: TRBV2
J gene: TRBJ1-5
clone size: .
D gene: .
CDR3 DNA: TGTGCCAGCAGTGGGGGGGTCCAGCCCCAGCATTTT
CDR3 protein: CASSGGVQPQHF

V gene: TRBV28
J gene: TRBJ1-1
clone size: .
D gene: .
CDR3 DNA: TGTGCCAGCAGTTTGCTGGGCATCGGTACGAACACTGAAGCTTTCTTT
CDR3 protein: CASSLLGIGTNTEAFF

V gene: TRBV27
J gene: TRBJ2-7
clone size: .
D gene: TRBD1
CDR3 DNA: TGTGCCAGCAGTCCGTCCCGGGACAGTTACGAGCAGTACTTC
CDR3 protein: CASSPSRDSYEQYF

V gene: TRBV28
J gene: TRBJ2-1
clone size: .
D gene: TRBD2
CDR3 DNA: TGTGCCAGCAGCTACTCTAGCGGGAGGGGGGTTAATGAGCAGTTCTTC
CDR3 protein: CASSYSSGRGVNEQFF

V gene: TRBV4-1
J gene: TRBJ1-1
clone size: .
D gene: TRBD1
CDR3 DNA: TGCGCCAGCAGCCAAGATCCGGGACAGGGGGCCACTGAAGCTTTCTTT
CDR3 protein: CASSQDPGQGATEAFF

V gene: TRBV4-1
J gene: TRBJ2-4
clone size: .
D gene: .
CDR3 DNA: TGCGCCAGCAGCCAGCCCTTAAGAGGCAAAAACATTCAGTACTTC
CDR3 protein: CASSQPLRGKNIQYF

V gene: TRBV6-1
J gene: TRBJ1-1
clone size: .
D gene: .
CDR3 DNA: TGTGCCAGCAGTGTCGGGAGAGCTACTGAAGCTTTCTTT
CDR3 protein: CASSVGRATEAFF

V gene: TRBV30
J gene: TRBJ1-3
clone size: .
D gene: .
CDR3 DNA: TGTGCCGGAAAGCCGGGACACCTTTACTCTGGAAACACCATATATTTT
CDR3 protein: CAGKPGHLYSGNTIYF

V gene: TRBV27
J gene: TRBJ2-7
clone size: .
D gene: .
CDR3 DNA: TGTGCCAGCAGTTTATTCCGGGGAGCCTACGAGCAGTACTTC
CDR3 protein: CASSLFRGAYEQYF

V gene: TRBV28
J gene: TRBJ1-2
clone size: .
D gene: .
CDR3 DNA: TGTGCCAGCAGTTCGGGGGTCAACCATGGGGGCTACACCTTC
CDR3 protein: CASSSGVNHGGYTF

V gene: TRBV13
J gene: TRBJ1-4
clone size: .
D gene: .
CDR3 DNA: TGTGCCAGCAGCCTCAAGGGGGGGTCGCATGAAAAACTGTTTTTT
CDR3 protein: CASSLKGGSHEKLFF

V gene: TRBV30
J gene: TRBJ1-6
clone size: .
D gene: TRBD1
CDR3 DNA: TGTGCCTGGAGGAGACAGGGGGCTAGTTCACCCCTCCACTTT
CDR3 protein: CAWRRQGASSPLHF

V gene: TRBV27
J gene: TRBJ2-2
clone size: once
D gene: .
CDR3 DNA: TGTGCCAGCAGTGCTCAGGGTACCTTGGGCACCGGGGAGCTGTTTTTT
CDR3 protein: CASSAQGTLGTGELFF

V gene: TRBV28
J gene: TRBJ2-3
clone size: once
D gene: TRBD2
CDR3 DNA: TGTGCCAGCAGTTTAGGACTAGCTCCAGATACGCAGTATTTT
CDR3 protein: CASSLGLAPDTQYF

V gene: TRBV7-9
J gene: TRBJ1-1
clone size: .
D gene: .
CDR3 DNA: TGTGCCAGCAGTTTATATGACACACCGAACACTGAAGCTTTCTTT
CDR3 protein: CASSLYDTPNTEAFF

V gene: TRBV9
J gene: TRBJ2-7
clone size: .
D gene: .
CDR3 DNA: TGTGCCAGCAGCGTAGGGGCATCCGTAAGCGAGCAGTACTTC
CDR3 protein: CASSVGASVSEQYF

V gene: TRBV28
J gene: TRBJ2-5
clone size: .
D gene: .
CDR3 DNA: TGTGCCAGCAGTTTATCGAGTCCCCAAGAGACCCAGTACTTC
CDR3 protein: CASSLSSPQETQYF

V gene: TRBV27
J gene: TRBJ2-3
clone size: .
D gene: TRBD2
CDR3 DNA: TGTGCCAGCAGTTTCCCGGGACTAGCGGGGGCCTCTGGCACAGATACGCAGTATTTT
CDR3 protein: CASSFPGLAGASGTDTQYF

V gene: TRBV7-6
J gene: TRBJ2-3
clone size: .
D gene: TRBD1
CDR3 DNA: TGTGCCAGCAGCTGGGACAGAGGGACAGATACGCAGTATTTT
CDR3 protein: CASSWDRGTDTQYF

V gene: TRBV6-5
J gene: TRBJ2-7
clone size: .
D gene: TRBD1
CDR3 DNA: TGTGCCAGCAGTTCGACAGGGGGCAGTGGATCCTACGAGCAGTACTTC
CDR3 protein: CASSSTGGSGSYEQYF

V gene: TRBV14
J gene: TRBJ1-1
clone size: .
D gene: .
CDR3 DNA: TGTGCCAGCAGCCCCTCGGGGGGCGAGGGGTTTGGTGAAGCTTTCTTT
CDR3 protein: CASSPSGGEGFGEAFF

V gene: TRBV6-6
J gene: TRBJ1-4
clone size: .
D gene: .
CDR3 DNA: TGTGCCAGCAGTTCGGAGGGAGGGGTTAAGGAAAAACTGTTTTTT
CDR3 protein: CASSSEGGVKEKLFF

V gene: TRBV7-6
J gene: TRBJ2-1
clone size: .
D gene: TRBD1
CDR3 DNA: TGTGCCAGCAGCCCCCACAGGGGGCTAGATGAGCAGTTCTTC
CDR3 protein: CASSPHRGLDEQFF

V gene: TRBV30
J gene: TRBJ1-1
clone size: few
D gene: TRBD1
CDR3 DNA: TGTGCCTGGGGGACAGGAGAAAACACTGAAGCTTTCTTT
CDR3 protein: CAWGTGENTEAFF

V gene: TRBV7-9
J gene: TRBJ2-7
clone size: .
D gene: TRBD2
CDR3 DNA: TGTGCCAGCAGCTTTGAAGGGACTAGCGGGAGGTCGGGCGAGCAGTACTTC
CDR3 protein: CASSFEGTSGRSGEQYF

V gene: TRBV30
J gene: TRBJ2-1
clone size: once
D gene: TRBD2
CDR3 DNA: TGTGCCGGCTGGCGGGAGGGCTCCTACAATGAGCAGTTCTTC
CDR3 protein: CAGWREGSYNEQFF

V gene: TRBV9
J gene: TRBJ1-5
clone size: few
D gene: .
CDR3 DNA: TGTGCCAGCAGCGTAGATCTGGGGCAGGCCCAGCCCCAGCATTTT
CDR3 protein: CASSVDLGQAQPQHF

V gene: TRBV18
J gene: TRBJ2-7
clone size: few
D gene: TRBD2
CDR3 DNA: TGTGCCAGCTCACCAATGGCGGGGGACTACGAGCAGTACTTC
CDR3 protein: CASSPMAGDYEQYF

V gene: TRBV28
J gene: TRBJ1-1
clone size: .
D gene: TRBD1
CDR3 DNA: TGTGCCAGCAGACGGGACAGGCCCACTGAAGCTTTCTTT
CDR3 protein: CASRRDRPTEAFF

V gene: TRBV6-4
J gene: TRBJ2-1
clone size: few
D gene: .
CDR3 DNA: TGTGCCAGCAGTCCGGGAGTTTCGGGTGAGCAGTTCTTC
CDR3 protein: CASSPGVSGEQFF

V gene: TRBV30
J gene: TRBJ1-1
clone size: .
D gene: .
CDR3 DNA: TGTGCCTGGAGTTCAGACCCGGGGGGGGGCTACACTGAAGCTTTCTTT
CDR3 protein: CAWSSDPGGGYTEAFF

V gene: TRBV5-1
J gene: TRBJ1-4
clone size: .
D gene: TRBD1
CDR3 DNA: TGCGCCAGCAGGAGGACAGGGGGTGAAAAACTGTTTTTT
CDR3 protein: CASRRTGGEKLFF

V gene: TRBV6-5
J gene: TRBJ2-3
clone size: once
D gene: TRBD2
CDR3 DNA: TGTGCCAGCAGTATTATAGCGGGGGCCACAGATACGCAGTATTTT
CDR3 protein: CASSIIAGATDTQYF

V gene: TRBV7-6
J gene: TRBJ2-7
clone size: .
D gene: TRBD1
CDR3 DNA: TGTGCCAGCAGCCGCGGGACAGGGGCCTACGAGCAGTACTTC
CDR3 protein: CASSRGTGAYEQYF

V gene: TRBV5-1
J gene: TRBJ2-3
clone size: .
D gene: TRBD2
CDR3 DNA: TGCGCCAGCAGCCAGGGACTAGCGGGAGGCACAGATACGCAGTATTTT
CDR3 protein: CASSQGLAGGTDTQYF

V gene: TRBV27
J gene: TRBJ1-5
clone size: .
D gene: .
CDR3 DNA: TGTGCCAGCAGTTTAGAAGGGGCTCAGCCCCAGCATTTT
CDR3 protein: CASSLEGAQPQHF

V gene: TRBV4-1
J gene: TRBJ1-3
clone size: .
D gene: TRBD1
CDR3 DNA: TGCGCCAGCAGCTCTGACAGGGGGCCTGGAAACACCATATATTTT
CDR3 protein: CASSSDRGPGNTIYF

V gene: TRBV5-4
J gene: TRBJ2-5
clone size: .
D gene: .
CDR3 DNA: TGTGCCAGCAGCTTAGGGGGTGACCAGTACTTC
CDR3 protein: CASSLGGDQYF

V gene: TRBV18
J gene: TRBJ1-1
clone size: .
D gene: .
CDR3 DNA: TGTGCCAGCTCACCACCACAGGGCGTAGGGACTGAAGCTTTCTTT
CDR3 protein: CASSPPQGVGTEAFF

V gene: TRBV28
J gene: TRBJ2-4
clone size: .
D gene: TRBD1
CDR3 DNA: TGTGCCAGCAGCGACAGGGGGCAGGTCAAAAACATTCAGTACTTC
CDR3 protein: CASSDRGQVKNIQYF